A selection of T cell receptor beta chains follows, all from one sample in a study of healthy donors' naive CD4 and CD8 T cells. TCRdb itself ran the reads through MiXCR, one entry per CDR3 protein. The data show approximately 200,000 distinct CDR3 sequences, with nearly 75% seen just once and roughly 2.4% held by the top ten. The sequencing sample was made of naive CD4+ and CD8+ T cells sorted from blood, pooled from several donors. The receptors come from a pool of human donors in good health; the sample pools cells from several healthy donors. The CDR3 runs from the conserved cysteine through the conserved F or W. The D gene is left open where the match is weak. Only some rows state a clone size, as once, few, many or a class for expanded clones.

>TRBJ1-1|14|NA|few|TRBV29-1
TGCAGCATCCCGGACAGAGCGATGAACACTGAAGCTTTCTTT
CSIPDRAMNTEAFF
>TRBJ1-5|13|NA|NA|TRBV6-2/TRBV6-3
TGTGCCAGCAGTTACTCGACTGGTCAGCCCCAGCATTTT
CASSYSTGQPQHF
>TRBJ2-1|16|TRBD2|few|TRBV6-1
TGTGCCAGCAGTGGGGTAGCGGGAGCCTCCTACAATGAGCAGTTCTTC
CASSGVAGASYNEQFF
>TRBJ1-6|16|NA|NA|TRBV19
TGTGCCATCCTCGGACGAGCCAGCTCCTATAATTCACCCCTCCACTTT
CAILGRASSYNSPLHF
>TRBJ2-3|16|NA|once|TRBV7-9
TGTGCCAGCAGCTTAGCGGAGACAAGGAGCACAGATACGCAGTATTTT
CASSLAETRSTDTQYF
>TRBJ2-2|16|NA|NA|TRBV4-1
TGCGCCAGCAGCCAAGCGAGTCAGGGGAACACCGGGGAGCTGTTTTTT
CASSQASQGNTGELFF
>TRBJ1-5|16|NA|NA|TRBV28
TGTGCCAGCAGTTTTCTTCTGGGGGGCGGCAATCAGCCCCAGCATTTT
CASSFLLGGGNQPQHF
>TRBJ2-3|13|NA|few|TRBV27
TGTGCCAGCAGTTTTGGATTCACAGATACGCAGTATTTT
CASSFGFTDTQYF
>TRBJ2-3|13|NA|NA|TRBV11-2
TGTGCCAGCAGCCCCCACCCTACAGATACGCAGTATTTT
CASSPHPTDTQYF
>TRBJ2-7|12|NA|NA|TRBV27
TGTGCCAGCAGTTCCTTTGGCGACGAGCAGTACTTC
CASSSFGDEQYF
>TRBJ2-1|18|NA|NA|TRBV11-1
TGTGCCAGCAGCCCCGCGTTTAGCGGACGAAGCTCCTACAATGAGCAGTTCTTC
CASSPAFSGRSSYNEQFF
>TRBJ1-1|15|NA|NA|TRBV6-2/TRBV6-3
TGTGCCAGCAGTTCTAAACAGGGAATGAACACTGAAGCTTTCTTT
CASSSKQGMNTEAFF
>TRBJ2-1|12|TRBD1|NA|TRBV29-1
TGCAGCGGGGACAGGGCGAACAATGAGCAGTTCTTC
CSGDRANNEQFF
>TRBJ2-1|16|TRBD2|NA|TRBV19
TGTGCCAGTAGTAACCGACTAGCGTTAGGTTACAATGAGCAGTTCTTC
CASSNRLALGYNEQFF
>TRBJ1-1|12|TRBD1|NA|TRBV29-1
TGCAGCGTAGAAGGGGGCGACACTGAAGCTTTCTTT
CSVEGGDTEAFF
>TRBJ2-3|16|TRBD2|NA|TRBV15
TGTGCCACCAGCAGGGGACTAGCGGGCAGCACAGATACGCAGTATTTT
CATSRGLAGSTDTQYF
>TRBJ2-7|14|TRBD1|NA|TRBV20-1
TGCAGTGCTAGTAGGGGGGACAGGGCTTACGAGCAGTACTTC
CSASRGDRAYEQYF
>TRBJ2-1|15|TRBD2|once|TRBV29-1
TGCAGCGTTCCCAGCGGGAGATCCCATCACAATGAGCAGTTCTTC
CSVPSGRSHHNEQFF
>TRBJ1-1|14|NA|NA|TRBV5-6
TGTGCCAGCAGCCCAAATACAGCGAACACTGAAGCTTTCTTT
CASSPNTANTEAFF
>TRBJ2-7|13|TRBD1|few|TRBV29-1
TGCAGCGTTGATGGGACAGACTCCTACGAGCAGTACTTC
CSVDGTDSYEQYF
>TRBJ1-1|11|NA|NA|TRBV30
TGTGCCTGGAGTGTAAGGTTGGAAGCTTTCTTT
CAWSVRLEAFF
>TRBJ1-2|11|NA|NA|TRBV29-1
TGCAGCGTTGATGGGCAGTATGGCTACACCTTC
CSVDGQYGYTF
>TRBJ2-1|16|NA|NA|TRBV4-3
TGCGCCAGCAGCCAAGTTCGCGGCGGCTCCTACAATGAGCAGTTCTTC
CASSQVRGGSYNEQFF
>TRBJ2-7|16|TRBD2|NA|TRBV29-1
TGCAGCGTTGAACACCCCGCTAGCGGGAGAGGTTACGAGCAGTACTTC
CSVEHPASGRGYEQYF
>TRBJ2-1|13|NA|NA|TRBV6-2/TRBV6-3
TGTGCCAGCAGTTGGGGTGGAAACAATGAGCAGTTCTTC
CASSWGGNNEQFF
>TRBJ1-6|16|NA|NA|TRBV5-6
TGTGCCAGCAGCTTGCAAAGCTCGGCGGGTAATTCACCCCTCCACTTT
CASSLQSSAGNSPLHF
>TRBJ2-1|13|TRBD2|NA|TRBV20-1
TGCAGTGCTAGCTTAGCGGGAGGACATGAGCAGTTCTTC
CSASLAGGHEQFF
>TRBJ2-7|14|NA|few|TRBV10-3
TGTGCCATCAGTGCCGCGGTAGGGTCCTACGAGCAGTACTTC
CAISAAVGSYEQYF
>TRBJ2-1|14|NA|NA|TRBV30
TGTGCCTGGAGTGCGGGTACCTCCTACAATGAGCAGTTCTTC
CAWSAGTSYNEQFF
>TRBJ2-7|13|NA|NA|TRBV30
TGTGCCTGGAGTGATGCAGGGGCGTACGAGCAGTACTTC
CAWSDAGAYEQYF
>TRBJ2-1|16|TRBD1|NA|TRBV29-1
TGCAGCGTTGACGGACTACAGGGGGTATCCTACAATGAGCAGTTCTTC
CSVDGLQGVSYNEQFF
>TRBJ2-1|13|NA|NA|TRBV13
TGTGCCAGCAGTCGAGGGGCCGGGATTGAGCAGTTCTTC
CASSRGAGIEQFF
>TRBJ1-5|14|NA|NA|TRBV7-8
TGTGCCAGCAGCCCGAATGGGAGGAATCAGCCCCAGCATTTT
CASSPNGRNQPQHF
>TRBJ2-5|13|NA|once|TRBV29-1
TGCAGCGTTCCCGCTAGCTCAGCAGAGACCCAGTACTTC
CSVPASSAETQYF
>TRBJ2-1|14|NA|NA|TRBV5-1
TGCGCCAGCAGCGAGAGCGTGGTTTTGGATGAGCAGTTCTTC
CASSESVVLDEQFF
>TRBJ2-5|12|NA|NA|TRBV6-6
TGTGCCAGCAGTTCCGAGGGGGAGACCCAGTACTTC
CASSSEGETQYF
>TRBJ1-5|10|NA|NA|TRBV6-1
TGTGCCAGCAGTGAAGTGACTCAGCATTTT
CASSEVTQHF
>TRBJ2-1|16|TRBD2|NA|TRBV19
TGTGCCAGTAGTATAGGGGGACTAGCGGGAGGAAATGAGCAGTTCTTC
CASSIGGLAGGNEQFF
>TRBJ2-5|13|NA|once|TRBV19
TGTGCCACCGGCCTTTCCCGAAGGGAGACCCAGTACTTC
CATGLSRRETQYF